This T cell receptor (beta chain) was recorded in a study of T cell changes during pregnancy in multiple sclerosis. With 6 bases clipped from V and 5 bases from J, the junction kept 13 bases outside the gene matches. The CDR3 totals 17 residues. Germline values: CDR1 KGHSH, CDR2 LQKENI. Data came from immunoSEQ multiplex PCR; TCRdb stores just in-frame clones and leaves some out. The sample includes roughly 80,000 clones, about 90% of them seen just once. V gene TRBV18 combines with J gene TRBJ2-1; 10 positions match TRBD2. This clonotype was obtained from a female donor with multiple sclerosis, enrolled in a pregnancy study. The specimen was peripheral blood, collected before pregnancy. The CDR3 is CASSRRGGTSEHNEQFF. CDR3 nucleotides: TGTGCCAGCTCTCGAAGGGGAGGGACTAGCGAACACAATGAGCAGTTCTTC.